One sample yielded the 11 T cell receptor beta chains listed below, sequenced in a study of T cells in Graves' hyperthyroidism and ophthalmopathy. TCR beta CDR3 regions were amplified from RNA. When the TCR CDR3 underwent first-round RT-PCR, the HTBI primer set was used. TCRdb reprocessed the multiplex PCR reads via MiXCR and lists one record per CDR3 protein. The table includes 500,000 or so distinct CDR3 sequences, roughly 17% detected once. The material sequenced was blood. These receptors were taken from a woman aged 18-35 years with Graves' ophthalmopathy.

This clonotype was observed many times. The chain couples TRBV28 to TRBJ2-7; perhaps TRBD2 as D (6 bases). From germline, CDR1 is MDHEN and CDR2 SYDVKM. CDR3 length: 12 residues. Trimming took off 10 bases at V and 0 bases at J, with 10 bases between the two ends. CDR3 DNA sequence: TGTGCCACCAATAGCGGCTCCTACGAGCAGTACTTC. It encodes CATNSGSYEQYF.

This clonotype appeared many times. The J gene is TRBJ1-5, the V gene TRBV28; TRBD1 aligns across 10 bases. The CDR3 has 17 amino acids. Per the germline V gene, CDR1 is MDHEN and CDR2 is SYDVKM. After removal of 5 bases from V and 5 bases from J, the junction contained 12 bases not matched to a gene. The CDR3 sequence is CASSAFTGQGLDQPQHF. DNA of the CDR3: TGTGCCAGCAGTGCTTTTACGGGACAGGGGTTGGATCAGCCCCAGCATTTT.

The chain recombines TRBV6-1 with TRBJ2-3, with a tentative D call TRBD2 (5 bases). The ends were cut back, 11 bases at V and 3 bases at J, with 12 bases in the middle. Germline V gene sequence: CDR1 MNHNS, CDR2 SASEGT. The CDR3 is made up of 12 amino acids. CDR3 residues: CAAGVRTDTQYF. The CDR3 nucleotides are TGTGCCGCCGGGGTTAGAACAGATACGCAGTATTTT.

This clonotype was counted only a few times. The chain couples TRBV28 to TRBJ1-6; D remains unclear. This CDR3 is 14 amino acids long. V shed 6 bases and J shed 4 bases, with 10 bases lying between them. Germline CDR1 is MDHEN and CDR2 is SYDVKM. This CDR3 reads CASSLPGYNSPLHF. The CDR3 DNA is TGTGCCAGCAGCCTCCCGGGATATAATTCACCCCTCCACTTT.

Note on this clonotype: This clone may be a read error of a much larger clone one base away. The CDR3 nucleotides are TGTGCCAGCTCCTCGGGGCAAGGGACCCAGTACTTC. This translates into CASSSGQGTQYF. The rearrangement links TRBV18 to TRBJ2-5; TRBD1 or TRBD2 may be the D gene (5 bases each). The CDR3 runs 12 residues. Germline assignment: CDR1 KGHSH and CDR2 LQKENI.

This clonotype was found a few times. The CDR3 DNA sequence: TGTGCCAGCAGCGCCGGACCCTGGGCTGGAGTTTCCTACGAGCAGTACTTC. Protein product: CASSAGPWAGVSYEQYF. V gene TRBV7-9 combines with J gene TRBJ2-7; D not certain. V lost 5 bases to trimming and J lost 1 base, with 21 bases between them. The CDR3 has 17 residues. Germline V CDR1 and CDR2: SEHNR, FQNEAQ (reference sequence).

The table lists this clonotype with many counts. V usage is TRBV29-1 and J usage is TRBJ2-7, with D unclear. The V gene lost 6 bases and the J gene lost 0 bases, with 12 bases spanning the gap. This CDR3 has 13 amino acids. Germline V lookup: CDR1 SQVTM, CDR2 ANQGSEA. CDR3 loop: CSVRTTASYEQYF. In DNA form, the CDR3 reads TGCAGCGTCAGGACCACCGCCTCCTACGAGCAGTACTTC.

V and J are TRBV12-3 or TRBV12-4 and TRBJ1-3, with 10 nucleotides matching TRBD1. Unmatched junction bases numbered 5, after V lost 6 bases and J lost 6 bases. CDR3 size: 14 residues. As DNA, the CDR3 is TGTGCCAGCAGGCGTGACAGGGGGCCAAACACCATATATTTT. Encoded protein: CASRRDRGPNTIYF.

This clonotype showed up many times. In nucleotides, the CDR3 is TGTGCCAGCAGCCATCGGACCTCTGGGGCCAACGTCCTGACTTTC. It translates to CASSHRTSGANVLTF. V gene TRBV6-1 combines with J gene TRBJ2-6; no clear D. V lost 6 bases and J 0 bases, leaving 9 bases between the germline ends. The germline V gene encodes CDR1 MNHNS and CDR2 SASEGT. CDR3 size: 15 residues.

This clonotype was observed many times. Sequence at one end of the junction differs from germline and may be a read error. This chain connects TRBV5-1 to TRBJ1-2; TRBD1 is a possible D gene (5 bases). Germline lookup yields CDR1 SGHRS and CDR2 YFSETQ. The CDR3 length is 13 residues. The DNA for the CDR3 is TGTGCCAGCAGCTTAGAGGGGACCTATGGCTACACCTTC. This sequence encodes CASSLEGTYGYTF. Combining the CDR3 with reference TRBV5-1 and TRBJ1-2 gives the whole variable domain KAGVTQTPRYLIKTRGQQVTLSCSPISGHRSVSWYQQTPGQGLQFLFEYFSETQRNKGNFPGRFSGRQFSNSRSEMNVSTLELGDSALYLCASSLEGTYGYTFGSGTRLTVV.

In its sample, this clonotype was seen many times. The chain couples TRBV7-8 to TRBJ2-2; D unresolved. The V and J ends lost 1 base and 7 bases respectively, with 10 bases between them. The germline V gene encodes CDR1 SGHVS and CDR2 FQNEAQ. The CDR3 is 14 amino acids. The CDR3 here is CASSLELLIGELFF. In DNA, the CDR3 is TGTGCCAGCAGCTTAGAGTTGCTGATCGGGGAGCTGTTTTTT.